This is a list of T cell receptor beta chains from one sample in a study of T cell changes during pregnancy in multiple sclerosis. Method: immunoSEQ multiplex PCR; TCRdb's copy keeps in-frame clones and lacks some. The table includes 15,000 to 25,000 clones, about 87% detected once. The specimen comprised CD8+ T cells from peripheral blood mononuclear cells, sampled in the third trimester of pregnancy. These TCRs come from a female donor in good health, enrolled as a control in a pregnancy study. Both conserved end residues are part of each CDR3. The D gene is left open where the match is weak. Size is stated for part of the rows, as once, few or many counts, or as a class when the clone is expanded.

TRBD1	TRBV27	NA	TRBJ2-7	CASGGQASSYEQYF	TGTGCCAGCGGAGGACAGGCGAGCTCCTACGAGCAGTACTTC
NA	TRBV11-2	NA	TRBJ2-7	CASSLGVNFRAMGPDQQYF	TGTGCCAGCAGCTTAGGAGTTAATTTTAGGGCCATGGGGCCCGACCAGCAGTACTTC
NA	TRBV19	NA	TRBJ2-3	CASSIDVGGFGTDTQYF	TGTGCCAGTAGTATAGATGTAGGGGGATTCGGCACAGATACGCAGTATTTT
TRBD2	TRBV2	NA	TRBJ2-3	CASRQTSGFTDTQYF	TGTGCCAGCAGGCAGACTAGCGGATTCACAGATACGCAGTATTTT
NA	TRBV5-6	NA	TRBJ2-1	CASTRQGGNEQFF	TGTGCCAGCACTCGGCAAGGGGGCAATGAGCAGTTCTTC
NA	TRBV7-3	once	TRBJ2-2	CASSLMGVGTGNTGELFF	TGTGCCAGCAGCTTAATGGGGGTAGGGACTGGAAACACCGGGGAGCTGTTTTTT
NA	TRBV6-6	few	TRBJ2-3	CASMYENTDTQYF	TGTGCCAGTATGTATGAGAACACAGATACGCAGTATTTT
NA	TRBV4-1	few	TRBJ1-2	CASSPRALVGYGYTF	TGCGCCAGCAGCCCCCGCGCCCTAGTAGGCTATGGCTACACCTTC
NA	TRBV2	NA	TRBJ2-3	CASSDGQTDTQYF	TGTGCCAGCAGTGATGGACAGACGGATACGCAGTATTTT
NA	TRBV2	NA	TRBJ1-2	CATPTGYGYTF	TGTGCCACCCCGACCGGGTACGGCTACACCTTC
TRBD1	TRBV10-3	NA	TRBJ2-5	CAISEGQGEVETQYF	TGTGCCATCAGTGAGGGGCAGGGGGAAGTAGAGACCCAGTACTTC
NA	TRBV7-9	NA	TRBJ2-7	CASSKGRYEQYF	TGTGCCAGCAGCAAGGGGCGCTACGAGCAGTACTTC
NA	TRBV5-1	NA	TRBJ2-5	CASSLGLLPTKETQYF	TGCGCCAGCAGCTTGGGACTACTCCCGACAAAAGAGACCCAGTACTTC
NA	TRBV7-3	once	TRBJ2-3	CASSLNGGFTDTQYF	TGTGCCAGCAGCTTAAACGGCGGGTTCACAGATACGCAGTATTTT
TRBD1	TRBV5-4	NA	TRBJ1-2	CASSPPGQGNGYTF	TGTGCCAGCAGCCCTCCGGGACAGGGTAATGGCTACACCTTC
NA	TRBV29-1	NA	TRBJ1-2	CSVEPQDSNYGYTF	TGCAGCGTTGAACCTCAGGACAGTAACTATGGCTACACCTTC
NA	TRBV29-1	few	TRBJ2-4	CSVEDQETVVKNIQYF	TGCAGCGTTGAAGATCAAGAGACAGTCGTCAAAAACATTCAGTACTTC
TRBD1	TRBV4-3	NA	TRBJ2-6	CASSQDDRAGANVLTF	TGCGCCAGCAGCCAAGATGACAGGGCTGGGGCCAACGTCCTGACTTTC
TRBD1	TRBV18	NA	TRBJ2-7	CASSLGQGSEQYF	TGTGCCAGCTCACTCGGACAGGGAAGCGAGCAGTACTTC
TRBD1	TRBV18	NA	TRBJ1-5	CASYTGASNQPQHF	TGTGCCAGCTATACAGGGGCCTCGAATCAGCCCCAGCATTTT
TRBD1	TRBV11-2	NA	TRBJ1-1	CASSPYLDRGRNTEAFF	TGTGCCAGCAGCCCATACCTAGACAGGGGGAGGAACACTGAAGCTTTCTTT
NA	TRBV7-2	NA	TRBJ2-5	CASSPPESAETQYF	TGTGCCAGCAGCCCCCCGGAGTCCGCCGAGACCCAGTACTTC